A single T cell receptor beta chain is shown here with its context. At one boundary the junction diverges from the germline segment, which might be a read error. The sample comes from a study of blood T cell repertoires in COVID-19. Overall study: Researchers got acute and convalescent COVID-19 samples from the United States, Italy and Spain.

TCRdb's table, derived via immunoSEQ multiplex PCR, lists solely in-frame clones and lacks some. Of a few hundred thousand clones in the sample, approximately 87% were seen once. The CDR3 loop spans 11 amino acids. In germline, CDR1 is LNHDA, CDR2 SQIVND (reference sequence). The TCR originated in a woman aged 45-59 years who had recovered from COVID-19. This sequence joins TRBV19 and TRBJ2-1; the match to TRBD1 covers 8 bases. Sequenced input: PBMCs or T cells enriched from blood (not recorded which). CDR3 DNA: TGTGCCAGTAGTATCTCGGACAGGGTAGTCTTC. Residues: CASSISDRVVF.